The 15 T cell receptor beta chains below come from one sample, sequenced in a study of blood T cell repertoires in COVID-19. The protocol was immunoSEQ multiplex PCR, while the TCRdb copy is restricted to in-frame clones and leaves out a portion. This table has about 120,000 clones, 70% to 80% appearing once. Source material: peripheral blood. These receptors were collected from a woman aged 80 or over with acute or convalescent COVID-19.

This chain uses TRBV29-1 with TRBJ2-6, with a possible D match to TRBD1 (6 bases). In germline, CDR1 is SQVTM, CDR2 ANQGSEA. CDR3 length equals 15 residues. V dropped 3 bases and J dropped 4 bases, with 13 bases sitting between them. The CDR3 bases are TGCAGCGTTGAGGCCGGACAGTCCGGGGCCAACGTCCTGACTTTC. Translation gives CSVEAGQSGANVLTF.

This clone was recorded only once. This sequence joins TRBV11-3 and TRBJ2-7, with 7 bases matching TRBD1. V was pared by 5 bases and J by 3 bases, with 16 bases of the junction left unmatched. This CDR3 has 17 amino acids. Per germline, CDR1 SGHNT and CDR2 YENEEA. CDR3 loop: CASSPRIRQGGFYEQYF. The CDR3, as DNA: TGTGCCAGCAGCCCCCGAATCCGACAGGGTGGGTTCTACGAGCAGTACTTC.

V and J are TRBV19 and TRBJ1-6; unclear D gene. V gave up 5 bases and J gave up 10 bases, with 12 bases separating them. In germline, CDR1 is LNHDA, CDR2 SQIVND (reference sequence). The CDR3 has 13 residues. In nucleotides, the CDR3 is TGTGCCAGTAGTGGTCGGGAGCCCTCACCCCTCCACTTT. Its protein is CASSGREPSPLHF.

CDR3 bases: TGTGCCAGCAGTTACCGAAGAGGGACTAGCGGGAGCTTGGGCAATGAGCAGTTCTTC. Protein sequence: CASSYRRGTSGSLGNEQFF. V is TRBV11-2 and J is TRBJ2-1; 14 bases line up with TRBD2. The CDR3 spans 19 residues. V lost 6 bases, J lost 6 bases, and 16 bases stayed unmatched. The germline V gene encodes CDR1 SGHAT and CDR2 FQNNGV.

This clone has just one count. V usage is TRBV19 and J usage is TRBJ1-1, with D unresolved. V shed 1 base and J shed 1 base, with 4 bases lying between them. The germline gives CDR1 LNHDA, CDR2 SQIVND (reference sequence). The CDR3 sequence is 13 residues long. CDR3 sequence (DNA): TGTGCCAGTAGTATAGGAGGGAACACTGAAGCTTTCTTT. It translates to CASSIGGNTEAFF.

The CDR3 sequence is CASSLGTGLANYGYTF. In nucleotides, the CDR3 is TGTGCCAGCAGCCTTGGGACAGGATTAGCTAACTATGGCTACACCTTC. The chain couples TRBV3-1 (or the pseudogene TRBV3-2) to TRBJ1-2; 8 bases are shared with TRBD1. The germline gives CDR1 LGHDT, CDR2 YNNKEL (reference sequence). The CDR3 loop spans 16 amino acids. The junction had 7 bases not matched to a gene; V was cut back by 4 bases and J by 0 bases.

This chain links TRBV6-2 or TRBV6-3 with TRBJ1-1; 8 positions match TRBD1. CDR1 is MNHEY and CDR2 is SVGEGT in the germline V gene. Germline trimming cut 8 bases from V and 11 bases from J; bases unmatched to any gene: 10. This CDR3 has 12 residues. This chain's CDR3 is CASGRTGRFAFF. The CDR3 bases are TGTGCCAGCGGCCGGACAGGGCGGTTTGCTTTCTTT.

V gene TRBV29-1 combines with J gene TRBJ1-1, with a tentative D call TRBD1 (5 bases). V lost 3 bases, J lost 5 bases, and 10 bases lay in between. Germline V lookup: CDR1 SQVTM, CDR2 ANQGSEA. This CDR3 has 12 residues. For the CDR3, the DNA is TGCAGCGTTGACAACGGGGGAACTGAAGCTTTCTTT. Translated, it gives CSVDNGGTEAFF.

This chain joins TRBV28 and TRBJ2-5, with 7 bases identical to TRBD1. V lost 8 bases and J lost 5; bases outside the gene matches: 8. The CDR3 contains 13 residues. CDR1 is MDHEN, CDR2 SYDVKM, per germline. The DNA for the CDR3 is TGTGCCAGCGGTAGACAGGGTGTGGAGACCCAGTACTTC. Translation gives CASGRQGVETQYF.

CDR3 loop: CASNEALDQPQHF. The CDR3 nucleotides are TGTGCCAGCAACGAGGCGTTAGATCAGCCCCAGCATTTT. The rearrangement uses TRBV2 and TRBJ1-5; the D is unclear. V was trimmed by 7 bases and J by 5 bases, leaving 12 bases between them. Germline V lookup: CDR1 SNHLY, CDR2 FYNNEI. This CDR3 spans 13 amino acids. Filled out from reference TRBV2 and TRBJ1-5, the complete variable domain reads EPEVTQTPSHQVTQMGQEVILRCVPISNHLYFYWYRQILGQKVEFLVSFYNNEISEKSEIFDDQFSVERPDGSNFTLKIRSTKLEDSAMYFCASNEALDQPQHFGDGTRLSIL.

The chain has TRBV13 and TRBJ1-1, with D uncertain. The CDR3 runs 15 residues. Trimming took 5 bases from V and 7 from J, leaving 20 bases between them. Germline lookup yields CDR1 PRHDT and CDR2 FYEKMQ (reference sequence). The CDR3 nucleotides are TGTGCCAGCAGCCCCCCGGGTGGCAGAAGTTTTGAAGCTTTCTTT. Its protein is CASSPPGGRSFEAFF.

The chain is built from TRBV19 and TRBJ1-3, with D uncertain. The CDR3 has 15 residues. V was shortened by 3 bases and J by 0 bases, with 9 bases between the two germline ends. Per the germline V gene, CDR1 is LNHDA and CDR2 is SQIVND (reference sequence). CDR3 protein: CASSISTPSGNTIYF. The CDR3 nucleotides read TGTGCCAGTAGTATCTCTACGCCCTCTGGAAACACCATATATTTT.

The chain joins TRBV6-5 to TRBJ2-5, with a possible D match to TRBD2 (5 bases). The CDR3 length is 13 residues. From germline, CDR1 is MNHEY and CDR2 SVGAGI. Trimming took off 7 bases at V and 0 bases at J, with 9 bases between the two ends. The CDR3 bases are TGTGCCAGCATCCGTAGCGACCAAGAGACCCAGTACTTC. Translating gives CASIRSDQETQYF.

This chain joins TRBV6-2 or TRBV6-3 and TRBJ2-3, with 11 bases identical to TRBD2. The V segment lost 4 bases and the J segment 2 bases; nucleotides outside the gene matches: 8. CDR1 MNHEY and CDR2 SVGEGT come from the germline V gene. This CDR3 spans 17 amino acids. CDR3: CASSSRSSGRHTDTQYF. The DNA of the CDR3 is TGTGCCAGCAGTTCCAGATCTAGCGGGAGGCACACAGATACGCAGTATTTT.

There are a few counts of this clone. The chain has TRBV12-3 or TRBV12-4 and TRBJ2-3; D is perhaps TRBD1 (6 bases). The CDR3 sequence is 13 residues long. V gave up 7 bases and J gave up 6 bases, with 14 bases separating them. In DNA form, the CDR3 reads TGTGCCAGCACCCTAACAGGGCTGGATACGCAGTATTTT. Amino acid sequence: CASTLTGLDTQYF.